The clone carrying this T cell receptor (beta chain) was counted a few times. The sample is drawn from a study of identical twins. From the 5' RACE reads, TCRdb called clonotypes with MiXCR, one entry per CDR3 protein. The sample includes 600,000 to 850,000 distinct CDR3 sequences, about 18% seen only once; the top ten take under 15%. The CDR3 length is 14 residues. Germline CDR1 is SGHDT and CDR2 is YYEEEE. V was trimmed by 0 bases and J by 7 bases, leaving 11 bases between them. The sample was also reused in another study, on T cells expressing NK-cell markers. Per that paper: Repertoires of TCR beta were obtained from T cells sorted as CD3+CD56+NKG2C+, CD3+CD56+NKG2C- and CD3+CD56-NKG2C+. Of eight sequenced donors, seven were HCMV-seropositive and one HCMV-seronegative. There were several donors in whom these clonotypes also led the CD3+CD56-NKG2C+ fraction.

Sequencing was performed on PBMCs. The chain couples TRBV5-6 to TRBJ1-5, with a tentative D call TRBD1 (5 bases). The receptor was derived from a woman in her late teens or twenties in good health. The CDR3 DNA sequence: TGTGCCAGCAGCTTGGGGCGGTGGGGCCAGCCCCAGCATTTT. It specifies CASSLGRWGQPQHF.